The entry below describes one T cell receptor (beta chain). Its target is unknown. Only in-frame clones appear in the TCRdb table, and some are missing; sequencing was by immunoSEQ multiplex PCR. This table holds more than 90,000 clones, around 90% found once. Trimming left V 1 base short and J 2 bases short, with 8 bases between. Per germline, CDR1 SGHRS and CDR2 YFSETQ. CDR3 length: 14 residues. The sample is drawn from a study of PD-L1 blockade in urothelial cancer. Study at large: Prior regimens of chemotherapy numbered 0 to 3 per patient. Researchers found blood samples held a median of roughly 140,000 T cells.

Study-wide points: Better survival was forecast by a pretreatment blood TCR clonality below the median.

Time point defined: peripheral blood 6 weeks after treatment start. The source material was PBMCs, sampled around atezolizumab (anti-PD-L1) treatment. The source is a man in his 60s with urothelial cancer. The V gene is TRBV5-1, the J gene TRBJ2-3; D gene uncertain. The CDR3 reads CASSLSINTDTQYF. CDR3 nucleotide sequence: TGCGCCAGCAGCTTGTCTATCAACACAGATACGCAGTATTTT.